One and the same sample provided the 20 T cell receptor beta chains below, sequenced in a study of OX40 agonist ivuxolimab in advanced cancers. Only in-frame clones appear in the TCRdb table, and some are missing; sequencing was by immunoSEQ multiplex PCR. Seen here are about 48,000 clones, over 80% observed once, and the top ten hold roughly 12%. This specimen consisted of CD4+ or CD8+ T cells sorted from blood, obtained in a trial of the OX40 agonist ivuxolimab. The receptor set was obtained from an adult with an advanced solid tumor such as melanoma, head and neck, liver or kidney cancer.

The gene calls are TRBV6-1 and TRBJ2-3; 12 bases match TRBD2. Trimming removed 4 bases from V and 3 bases from J; junction bases left unmatched: 5. The CDR3 loop spans 16 amino acids. Germline V gene sequence: CDR1 MNHNS, CDR2 SASEGT. The CDR3 loop reads CASSGGLAGWTDTQYF. The CDR3 DNA reads as TGTGCCAGCAGTGGCGGACTAGCGGGGTGGACAGATACGCAGTATTTT.

The rearrangement joins TRBV6-1 to TRBJ2-7, with D possibly TRBD2 on 5 matching bases. Germline assignment: CDR1 MNHNS and CDR2 SASEGT. There are 13 residues in the CDR3. The V end lost 4 bases, the J end lost 6 bases, and 13 bases lay between the germline ends. Here the CDR3 DNA reads TGTGCCAGCAGTGCTGGTCGGGGATTCGAGCAGTACTTC. It is translated as CASSAGRGFEQYF.

The rearrangement joins TRBV19 to TRBJ1-1, with no clear D. V was clipped by 7 bases and J by 4 bases, with 13 bases between them. The CDR3 consists of 13 residues. Germline assignment: CDR1 LNHDA and CDR2 SQIVND (reference sequence). The DNA for the CDR3 is TGTGCCAGTAAAAGGGCCTCGGGCACTGAAGCTTTCTTT. It encodes CASKRASGTEAFF.

This clone was seen just once. This rearrangement joins TRBV5-6 to TRBJ1-1; tentative D call: TRBD1 (5 bases). This CDR3 has 14 amino acids. In germline, CDR1 is SGHDT, CDR2 YYEEEE. V dropped 0 bases and J dropped 1 base, with 7 bases sitting between them. The DNA of the CDR3 is TGTGCCAGCAGCTTGGTGGGGGAGAACACTGAAGCTTTCTTT. Amino acid sequence: CASSLVGENTEAFF. Combining the CDR3 with reference TRBV5-6 and TRBJ1-1 gives the whole variable domain DAGVTQSPTHLIKTRGQQVTLRCSPKSGHDTVSWYQQALGQGPQFIFQYYEEEERQRGNFPDRFSGHQFPNYSSELNVNALLLGDSALYLCASSLVGENTEAFFGQGTRLTVV.

Points on this clone: This sample also contains other DNA sequences that code for the same CDR3. The chain employs TRBV9 and TRBJ2-7; 10 bases line up with TRBD1. The CDR3 has 16 residues. The V segment lost 2 bases and the J segment 3 bases; nucleotides outside the gene matches: 8. CDR1 is SGDLS, CDR2 YYNGEE, per germline. CDR3 sequence: CASSVGSGTGDYEQYF. DNA for the CDR3: TGTGCCAGCAGCGTGGGTTCCGGGACAGGGGACTACGAGCAGTACTTC.

The chain links TRBV5-4 to TRBJ2-5, with TRBD2 identical over 7 bases. CDR3 size: 15 residues. Germline CDR1 is SGHNT and CDR2 is YYREEE (reference sequence). The V gene end was trimmed by 0 bases and the J gene end by 1 base; junction bases not matched to a gene: 3. The CDR3 sequence is CASSLVGGTQETQYF. DNA of the CDR3: TGTGCCAGCAGCTTGGTCGGGGGGACCCAAGAGACCCAGTACTTC. Supplemented by reference TRBV5-4 and TRBJ2-5, the full variable domain reads ETGVTQSPTHLIKTRGQQVTLRCSSQSGHNTVSWYQQALGQGPQFIFQYYREEENGRGNFPPRFSGLQFPNYSSELNVNALELDDSALYLCASSLVGGTQETQYFGPGTRLLVL.

This clone was picked up a small number of times. This rearrangement joins TRBV6-6 to TRBJ2-4; 8 nucleotides match TRBD2. The ends lost 2 bases at V and 0 bases at J; junction bases unmatched: 3. The CDR3 is 16 residues long. CDR1 and CDR2 from the germline V gene are MNHNY and SVGAGI (reference sequence). The CDR3: CASSYGREGAKNIQYF. The CDR3 DNA follows: TGTGCCAGCAGTTACGGTCGGGAGGGAGCCAAAAACATTCAGTACTTC.

The chain is built from TRBV19 and TRBJ2-1; 8 bases align to TRBD2. Germline CDR1 reads LNHDA; CDR2 reads SQIVND (reference sequence). J was trimmed by 6 bases and V by 9 bases; bases with no gene match: 10. The CDR3 covers 14 residues. The CDR3 spells CASSTSASPNEQFF. The DNA of the CDR3 is TGTGCCAGCTCGACTAGCGCAAGTCCCAATGAGCAGTTCTTC.

This chain joins TRBV5-1 and TRBJ2-1, with TRBD2 as a possible D gene (6 bases). Between the trimmed V and J ends, which lost 5 bases and 2 bases, there was a span of 14 bases. Germline CDR1 reads SGHRS; CDR2 reads YFSETQ. CDR3 size: 15 residues. This chain's CDR3 is CASSDPGETYNEQFF. For the CDR3, the DNA is TGCGCCAGCAGTGATCCGGGGGAAACCTACAATGAGCAGTTCTTC.

J is TRBJ1-3 and V is TRBV5-1; TRBD1 agrees at 7 bases. The CDR3 sequence is 16 residues long. With V trimmed by 4 bases and J by 0 bases, 7 bases remained unmatched. Germline V gene sequence: CDR1 SGHRS, CDR2 YFSETQ. CDR3 sequence: CASSPSGQSSGNTIYF. The CDR3 DNA follows: TGCGCCAGCAGCCCCTCGGGACAGAGCTCTGGAAACACCATATATTTT.

The chain is built from TRBV2 and TRBJ2-2; possible D gene TRBD1, 6 bases. The length of the CDR3 is 14 residues. Germline assignment: CDR1 SNHLY and CDR2 FYNNEI. The V end was cut by 6 bases, the J end by 3 bases, with 11 bases between. The CDR3 spells CASSGGQHTGELFF. CDR3 coding DNA: TGTGCCAGCAGCGGTGGACAGCACACCGGGGAGCTGTTTTTT.

This clone has at least ten counts. V gene TRBV28 combines with J gene TRBJ1-3; maybe TRBD1 (6 bases). CDR3 length equals 12 residues. Germline-derived CDR1 and CDR2 are MDHEN and SYDVKM. With 4 bases removed from V and 6 bases from J, the gap between germline ends came to 7 bases. The CDR3 coding sequence is TGTGCCAGCAGTTGGGGGGCAAACACCATATATTTT. Protein: CASSWGANTIYF.

The V and J genes are TRBV28 and TRBJ2-3; D is possibly TRBD1 (6 bases). The CDR3 has 16 amino acids. Germline V gene data show CDR1 as MDHEN and CDR2 as SYDVKM. V lost 6 bases, J lost 0 bases, and 16 bases lay in between. The CDR3 DNA reads as TGTGCCAGCAGCCCTTTAAACAGGGCTAGCACAGATACGCAGTATTTT. Its translation is CASSPLNRASTDTQYF. The entire variable domain, with the rest obtained from reference TRBV28 and TRBJ2-3, is as follows: DVKVTQSSRYLVKRTGEKVFLECVQDMDHENMFWYRQDPGLGLRLIYFSYDVKMKEKGDIPEGYSVSREKKERFSLILESASTNQTSMYLCASSPLNRASTDTQYFGPGTRLTVL.

V usage is TRBV21-1 and J usage is TRBJ1-2; the table assigns TRBD1, which was not confirmed against the DNA. TRBV21-1 is recorded as a pseudogene. The CDR3 is 18 residues long. The CDR3: CASSTWGDRGPNCYGYTF. The DNA for the CDR3 is TGTGCCAGCAGCACCTGGGGGGACAGGGGGCCCAACTGCTATGGCTACACCTTC.

The chain links TRBV27 to TRBJ1-2, with TRBD1 matching 7 bases. The V segment lost 6 bases and the J segment 5 bases; nucleotides outside the gene matches: 9. The V gene's germline CDR1 is MNHEY and CDR2 SMNVEV (reference sequence). CDR3 size: 14 residues. The CDR3 DNA sequence: TGTGCCAGCAGACCCAAGGGACAGACTTATGGCTACACCTTC. Translation: CASRPKGQTYGYTF.

The J gene is TRBJ2-2, the V gene TRBV7-3; a possible D gene is TRBD1 (6 bases). The CDR3 is 15 residues long. The germline V and J ends were trimmed by 5 bases and 4 bases, with 14 bases remaining between them. Germline CDR1 reads SGHTA; CDR2 reads FQGTGA. The CDR3 sequence is CASSPGGTVTGELFF. The CDR3 DNA reads as TGTGCCAGCAGCCCTGGGGGCACAGTCACCGGGGAGCTGTTTTTT.

This chain links TRBV6-5 with TRBJ2-2; 9 nucleotides align to TRBD1. The V gene end was trimmed by 6 bases and the J gene end by 7 bases; junction bases not matched to a gene: 9. CDR3 length: 15 amino acids. Germline CDR1 MNHEY, CDR2 SVGAGI. The CDR3 spells CASSQRDRDIGELFF. The CDR3 nucleotides are TGTGCCAGCAGCCAAAGGGACAGGGATATCGGGGAGCTGTTTTTT.

Only a few counts were recorded for this clone. The chain combines TRBV9 with TRBJ2-2; D remains ambiguous. CDR1 and CDR2 (germline): SGDLS, YYNGEE. There are 15 residues in the CDR3. V was clipped by 0 bases and J by 4 bases, with 10 bases between them. CDR3 loop: CASSVEVLSTGELFF. The DNA of the CDR3 is TGTGCCAGCAGCGTAGAGGTCCTCTCCACCGGGGAGCTGTTTTTT.

V gene TRBV29-1 combines with J gene TRBJ2-3; weak D call: TRBD1 (6 bases). V gave up 1 base and J gave up 0 bases, with 11 bases separating them. Germline V gene data show CDR1 as SQVTM and CDR2 as ANQGSEA. The CDR3 consists of 15 residues. CDR3 nucleotides: TGCAGCGTTGAAGGCGGCAGGGGTAGCACAGATACGCAGTATTTT. Residues: CSVEGGRGSTDTQYF.

The chain couples TRBV2 to TRBJ1-2, with TRBD1 matching over 7 bases. The germline gives CDR1 SNHLY, CDR2 FYNNEI. CDR3 length: 14 residues. The V segment lost 7 bases and the J segment 8 bases; nucleotides outside the gene matches: 13. The CDR3 reads CASIRREGAQGYTF. In nucleotides, the CDR3 is TGTGCCAGCATTAGGAGGGAGGGGGCGCAAGGCTACACCTTC.